A selection of T cell receptor beta chains follows, all from one sample in a study of blood T cell repertoires in COVID-19. The method was immunoSEQ multiplex PCR; TCRdb's version includes in-frame clones alone and lacks a portion of them. The sample includes almost 250,000 clones, roughly 86% of them seen just once. Sequenced: peripheral blood. These receptors originate from a woman aged 55-70 years who had recovered from COVID-19. The CDR3 runs from the conserved cysteine through the conserved F or W. The order of the fields is V gene, D gene, clone size, J gene, CDR3 protein, CDR3 DNA. A D gene is named only where the DNA matches it firmly. A clone size is listed for some rows: how often the clone was seen (once, few, many), or a class if it is expanded.

v_gene: TRBV7-2
d_gene: TRBD2
abundance: -
j_gene: TRBJ2-1
CDR3aa: CASSFSRLAGGKSYNEQFF
CDR3nt: TGTGCCAGCAGCTTTTCCAGGCTAGCGGGGGGGAAATCCTACAATGAGCAGTTCTTC

v_gene: TRBV5-5
d_gene: -
abundance: -
j_gene: TRBJ1-1
CDR3aa: CASSLYRNTEAFF
CDR3nt: TGTGCCAGCAGCCTATACAGGAACACTGAAGCTTTCTTT

v_gene: TRBV18
d_gene: -
abundance: -
j_gene: TRBJ1-4
CDR3aa: CASSPSPTGEKLFF
CDR3nt: TGTGCCAGCTCACCAAGTCCGACGGGTGAAAAACTGTTTTTT

v_gene: TRBV5-8
d_gene: TRBD2
abundance: -
j_gene: TRBJ2-3
CDR3aa: CASSLVGGLVKYF
CDR3nt: TGTGCCAGCAGCTTGGTAGGGGGACTAGTAAAGTATTTT

v_gene: TRBV12-3/TRBV12-4
d_gene: TRBD1
abundance: -
j_gene: TRBJ2-4
CDR3aa: CASNAGGDIQYF
CDR3nt: TGTGCCAGCAACGCAGGGGGAGACATTCAGTACTTC

v_gene: TRBV7-2
d_gene: TRBD1
abundance: few
j_gene: TRBJ1-2
CDR3aa: CASSHLTQGARYGYTF
CDR3nt: TGTGCCAGCAGCCATCTCACTCAGGGGGCGAGGTATGGCTACACCTTC

v_gene: TRBV6-5
d_gene: TRBD1
abundance: -
j_gene: TRBJ1-6
CDR3aa: CASRYRGTNSPLHF
CDR3nt: TGTGCCAGCAGATACAGGGGCACCAATTCACCCCTCCACTTT

v_gene: TRBV7-3
d_gene: -
abundance: -
j_gene: TRBJ2-7
CDR3aa: CASSPSTASYEQYF
CDR3nt: TGTGCCAGCAGTCCCAGCACAGCCTCCTACGAGCAGTACTTC

v_gene: TRBV9
d_gene: TRBD1
abundance: -
j_gene: TRBJ2-5
CDR3aa: CASSPRSTGKLRGETQYF
CDR3nt: TGTGCCAGCAGCCCTCGGTCGACAGGGAAATTGCGAGGGGAGACCCAGTACTTC

v_gene: TRBV7-2
d_gene: TRBD2
abundance: -
j_gene: TRBJ2-1
CDR3aa: CASSRTSGGYNEQFF
CDR3nt: TGTGCCAGCAGCCGCACTAGCGGGGGTTACAATGAGCAGTTCTTC

v_gene: TRBV9
d_gene: -
abundance: -
j_gene: TRBJ1-6
CDR3aa: CASSVASQGGSPLHF
CDR3nt: TGTGCCAGCAGCGTAGCCAGCCAAGGGGGATCACCCCTCCACTTT

v_gene: TRBV6-5
d_gene: TRBD2
abundance: once
j_gene: TRBJ2-7
CDR3aa: CASRTSGAYEQYF
CDR3nt: TGTGCCAGCAGGACTAGCGGGGCCTACGAGCAGTACTTC

v_gene: TRBV7-9
d_gene: TRBD1
abundance: -
j_gene: TRBJ2-2
CDR3aa: CASSYRTGSTGELFF
CDR3nt: TGTGCCAGCAGCTACAGGACAGGGTCCACCGGGGAGCTGTTTTTT

v_gene: TRBV18
d_gene: -
abundance: -
j_gene: TRBJ2-7
CDR3aa: CASSISGATYEQYF
CDR3nt: TGTGCCAGCTCAATCTCAGGCGCAACCTACGAGCAGTACTTC

v_gene: TRBV5-1
d_gene: TRBD1
abundance: -
j_gene: TRBJ1-3
CDR3aa: CASSTGGASGNTIYF
CDR3nt: TGCGCCAGCAGTACAGGGGGCGCTTCTGGAAACACCATATATTTT

v_gene: TRBV28
d_gene: TRBD1
abundance: once
j_gene: TRBJ1-4
CDR3aa: CASRPGTGDNEKLFF
CDR3nt: TGTGCCAGCAGGCCCGGGACAGGAGATAATGAAAAACTGTTTTTT

v_gene: TRBV7-9
d_gene: -
abundance: -
j_gene: TRBJ2-7
CDR3aa: CASSLAGSSYEQYF
CDR3nt: TGTGCCAGCAGCTTAGCGGGCAGCTCCTACGAGCAGTACTTC

v_gene: TRBV6-6
d_gene: TRBD2
abundance: once
j_gene: TRBJ2-7
CDR3aa: CASSLGGSSYEQYF
CDR3nt: TGTGCCAGCAGTTTAGGCGGGAGCTCCTACGAGCAGTACTTC

v_gene: TRBV29-1
d_gene: -
abundance: many
j_gene: TRBJ1-1
CDR3aa: CSVSGLGTEAFF
CDR3nt: TGCAGCGTTTCGGGGTTAGGCACTGAAGCTTTCTTT

v_gene: TRBV11-2
d_gene: -
abundance: -
j_gene: TRBJ1-6
CDR3aa: CASSSARGTSSYNSPLHF
CDR3nt: TGTGCCAGCAGCTCGGCTCGGGGGACGAGCTCCTATAATTCACCCCTCCACTTT

v_gene: TRBV10-3
d_gene: -
abundance: -
j_gene: TRBJ1-2
CDR3aa: CAISEQGNYGYTF
CDR3nt: TGTGCCATCAGTGAACAGGGAAACTATGGCTACACCTTC

v_gene: TRBV9
d_gene: TRBD1
abundance: -
j_gene: TRBJ2-1
CDR3aa: CASSVSGTAVNEQFF
CDR3nt: TGTGCCAGCAGCGTATCCGGGACAGCCGTCAATGAGCAGTTCTTC

v_gene: TRBV15
d_gene: TRBD1
abundance: once
j_gene: TRBJ2-3
CDR3aa: CATSRGRGPVDTQYF
CDR3nt: TGTGCCACCAGCAGGGGCAGGGGGCCCGTAGATACGCAGTATTTT

v_gene: TRBV11-2
d_gene: -
abundance: -
j_gene: TRBJ1-1
CDR3aa: CASSPRGFSNTEAFF
CDR3nt: TGTGCCAGCAGCCCCAGGGGTTTTTCCAACACTGAAGCTTTCTTT

v_gene: TRBV15
d_gene: TRBD1
abundance: -
j_gene: TRBJ2-5
CDR3aa: CATSAQTGGETQYF
CDR3nt: TGTGCCACCAGCGCACAAACAGGGGGGGAGACCCAGTACTTC

v_gene: TRBV3-1/TRBV3-2
d_gene: -
abundance: few
j_gene: TRBJ1-3
CDR3aa: CASSPGGYSGNTIYF
CDR3nt: TGTGCCAGCAGCCCGGGGGGATACTCTGGAAACACCATATATTTT

v_gene: TRBV11-1
d_gene: TRBD1
abundance: -
j_gene: TRBJ1-2
CDR3aa: CASSEGTGGGYGYTF
CDR3nt: TGTGCCAGCAGCGAGGGGACAGGGGGCGGCTATGGCTACACCTTC

v_gene: TRBV27
d_gene: TRBD2
abundance: -
j_gene: TRBJ2-1
CDR3aa: CASSFGGSHNEQFF
CDR3nt: TGTGCCAGCAGTTTTGGCGGGAGTCACAATGAGCAGTTCTTC

v_gene: TRBV5-1
d_gene: -
abundance: -
j_gene: TRBJ1-3
CDR3aa: CASSLAGSGNTIYF
CDR3nt: TGCGCCAGCAGCTTGGCCGGCTCTGGAAACACCATATATTTT

v_gene: TRBV19
d_gene: TRBD1
abundance: -
j_gene: TRBJ1-1
CDR3aa: CASSEGQAMNTEAFF
CDR3nt: TGTGCCAGTAGTGAAGGACAGGCGATGAACACTGAAGCTTTCTTT

v_gene: TRBV7-9
d_gene: TRBD1
abundance: few
j_gene: TRBJ1-2
CDR3aa: CASSYLSRDSSLHGYTF
CDR3nt: TGTGCCAGCAGCTACCTGTCCCGGGACAGCTCTCTCCATGGCTACACCTTC

v_gene: TRBV7-3
d_gene: -
abundance: -
j_gene: TRBJ2-3
CDR3aa: CASSPSGSLDTQYF
CDR3nt: TGTGCCAGCAGCCCCTCGGGGTCGTTAGATACGCAGTATTTT

v_gene: TRBV11-3
d_gene: -
abundance: -
j_gene: TRBJ2-2
CDR3aa: CASSYKTSTGELFF
CDR3nt: TGTGCCAGCAGCTACAAAACCAGTACCGGGGAGCTGTTTTTT

v_gene: TRBV5-1
d_gene: -
abundance: -
j_gene: TRBJ1-6
CDR3aa: CASSPGPPRNSPLHF
CDR3nt: TGCGCCAGCAGCCCAGGGCCACCGAGGAATTCACCCCTCCACTTT

v_gene: TRBV12-3/TRBV12-4
d_gene: TRBD1
abundance: -
j_gene: TRBJ1-2
CDR3aa: CASSLPDRPGTF
CDR3nt: TGTGCCAGCAGTCTACCGGACAGGCCGGGGACCTTC

v_gene: TRBV6-5
d_gene: TRBD1
abundance: -
j_gene: TRBJ1-2
CDR3aa: CASSSVRGESGYTF
CDR3nt: TGTGCCAGCAGTTCGGTCAGGGGGGAATCTGGCTACACCTTC

v_gene: TRBV11-2
d_gene: TRBD2
abundance: -
j_gene: TRBJ2-4
CDR3aa: CASSLAGGIQYF
CDR3nt: TGTGCCAGCAGCTTAGCGGGGGGCATTCAGTACTTC